These T cell receptor beta chains were read from a single sample in a study of blood T cell repertoires in COVID-19. Clones were sequenced by immunoSEQ multiplex PCR, and TCRdb holds only the in-frame ones, with some missing. The sample shows over 90,000 clones, 86% of them seen only once. The material sequenced was peripheral blood. These TCRs come from a woman aged 60 to 75 in a cohort sampled during active or convalescent COVID-19. Both conserved end residues are part of each CDR3. D genes are given only for firm matches. Some rows have no size entry. The others give once, few or many, or a class for an expanded clone.

V gene: TRBV28; J gene: TRBJ2-3; D gene: NA; clone size: NA; CDR3 protein: CASSLGGASPDTQYF; CDR3 DNA: TGTGCCAGCAGTTTAGGAGGGGCGTCCCCAGATACGCAGTATTTT
V gene: TRBV27; J gene: TRBJ2-5; D gene: TRBD2; clone size: NA; CDR3 protein: CASSSAGRGQETQYF; CDR3 DNA: TGTGCCAGCAGTTCGGCAGGGCGGGGGCAAGAGACCCAGTACTTC
V gene: TRBV21-1; J gene: TRBJ2-2; D gene: NA; clone size: NA; CDR3 protein: CASSKEGDRGPGELFF; CDR3 DNA: TGTGCCAGCAGCAAAGAAGGGGACAGGGGCCCCGGGGAGCTGTTTTTT
V gene: TRBV2; J gene: TRBJ1-4; D gene: NA; clone size: NA; CDR3 protein: CASSEGGGGEKLFF; CDR3 DNA: TGTGCCAGCAGTGAGGGGGGAGGTGGAGAAAAACTGTTTTTT
V gene: TRBV11-2; J gene: TRBJ2-7; D gene: NA; clone size: NA; CDR3 protein: CASSPTTGSFGYEQYF; CDR3 DNA: TGTGCCAGCAGCCCCACCACAGGCAGTTTTGGTTACGAGCAGTACTTC
V gene: TRBV5-4; J gene: TRBJ2-7; D gene: TRBD2; clone size: NA; CDR3 protein: CASSLAGTSGSEQYF; CDR3 DNA: TGTGCCAGCAGCTTAGCCGGGACTAGCGGGAGCGAGCAGTACTTC
V gene: TRBV4-1; J gene: TRBJ1-2; D gene: TRBD1; clone size: NA; CDR3 protein: CASSRGQGLNYGYTF; CDR3 DNA: TGCGCCAGCAGCCGCGGACAGGGCCTTAACTATGGCTACACCTTC
V gene: TRBV4-2; J gene: TRBJ2-3; D gene: TRBD2; clone size: once; CDR3 protein: CASSRGSGDTDTQYF; CDR3 DNA: TGTGCCAGCAGCCGAGGTAGCGGGGATACAGATACGCAGTATTTT
V gene: TRBV9; J gene: TRBJ2-1; D gene: NA; clone size: once; CDR3 protein: CASSQANEQFF; CDR3 DNA: TGTGCCAGCAGCCAGGCAAATGAGCAGTTCTTC
V gene: TRBV7-8; J gene: TRBJ1-2; D gene: TRBD1; clone size: once; CDR3 protein: CASSLRQGAEGYTF; CDR3 DNA: TGTGCCAGCAGCCTCCGACAGGGGGCGGAGGGCTACACCTTC
V gene: TRBV2; J gene: TRBJ1-5; D gene: TRBD1; clone size: NA; CDR3 protein: CASSGTAGKGNQPQHF; CDR3 DNA: TGTGCCAGCAGCGGGACAGCAGGAAAAGGCAATCAGCCCCAGCATTTT
V gene: TRBV28; J gene: TRBJ1-3; D gene: NA; clone size: few; CDR3 protein: CASSLGNTIYF; CDR3 DNA: TGTGCCAGCAGCCTGGGAAACACCATATATTTT
V gene: TRBV6-6; J gene: TRBJ1-1; D gene: NA; clone size: NA; CDR3 protein: CASSHGGTRKGDTEAFF; CDR3 DNA: TGTGCCAGCAGTCACGGGGGGACACGTAAGGGAGACACTGAAGCTTTCTTT
V gene: TRBV20-1; J gene: TRBJ2-5; D gene: NA; clone size: NA; CDR3 protein: CSASLGTDQETQYF; CDR3 DNA: TGCAGTGCTAGTCTTGGGACTGACCAAGAGACCCAGTACTTC
V gene: TRBV4-1; J gene: TRBJ1-1; D gene: NA; clone size: NA; CDR3 protein: CASSQVLNTEAFF; CDR3 DNA: TGCGCCAGCAGCCAAGTCCTTAACACTGAAGCTTTCTTT
V gene: TRBV6-5; J gene: TRBJ2-2; D gene: NA; clone size: NA; CDR3 protein: CASNPGERGGELFF; CDR3 DNA: TGTGCCAGCAACCCAGGGGAGAGAGGCGGGGAGCTGTTTTTT
V gene: TRBV5-1; J gene: TRBJ1-4; D gene: TRBD1; clone size: NA; CDR3 protein: CASSPGQGREKLFF; CDR3 DNA: TGCGCCAGCAGCCCCGGACAGGGTAGAGAAAAACTGTTTTTT
V gene: TRBV3-1/TRBV3-2; J gene: TRBJ2-3; D gene: TRBD2; clone size: NA; CDR3 protein: CASSQDLSGGARDTQYF; CDR3 DNA: TGTGCCAGCAGCCAAGATCTCAGCGGGGGGGCCCGGGATACGCAGTATTTT
V gene: TRBV6-1; J gene: TRBJ1-5; D gene: TRBD1; clone size: few; CDR3 protein: CASRELGQGRVNQPQHF; CDR3 DNA: TGTGCCAGCAGGGAATTGGGACAGGGGCGCGTTAATCAGCCCCAGCATTTT
V gene: TRBV2; J gene: TRBJ2-5; D gene: TRBD1; clone size: NA; CDR3 protein: CASSADRGDQETQYF; CDR3 DNA: TGTGCCAGCAGTGCGGACAGGGGCGACCAAGAGACCCAGTACTTC
V gene: TRBV15; J gene: TRBJ1-5; D gene: TRBD1; clone size: NA; CDR3 protein: CATSRTTGFNQPQHF; CDR3 DNA: TGTGCCACCAGCAGAACGACAGGGTTCAATCAGCCCCAGCATTTT
V gene: TRBV5-1; J gene: TRBJ2-5; D gene: NA; clone size: NA; CDR3 protein: CASSQRQDSTGNQYF; CDR3 DNA: TGCGCCAGCAGCCAGCGACAGGACAGTACGGGGAACCAGTACTTC
V gene: TRBV5-1; J gene: TRBJ2-7; D gene: TRBD1; clone size: NA; CDR3 protein: CASSYTGGSYEQYF; CDR3 DNA: TGCGCCAGCAGCTACACAGGGGGCTCCTACGAGCAGTACTTC
V gene: TRBV7-8; J gene: TRBJ1-2; D gene: TRBD1; clone size: NA; CDR3 protein: CASSGQGAGYGYTF; CDR3 DNA: TGTGCCAGCAGTGGACAGGGGGCGGGGTATGGCTACACCTTC
V gene: TRBV6-2/TRBV6-3; J gene: TRBJ2-2; D gene: TRBD1; clone size: once; CDR3 protein: CASSHDRGRANTGELFF; CDR3 DNA: TGTGCCAGCAGCCATGACAGGGGAAGGGCGAACACCGGGGAGCTGTTTTTT
V gene: TRBV3-1/TRBV3-2; J gene: TRBJ2-6; D gene: NA; clone size: NA; CDR3 protein: CASSPLRNSGANVLTF; CDR3 DNA: TGTGCCAGCAGCCCCCTGAGGAACTCTGGGGCCAACGTCCTGACTTTC
V gene: TRBV24-1; J gene: TRBJ2-2; D gene: TRBD1; clone size: NA; CDR3 protein: CATSDSLDRPANTGELFF; CDR3 DNA: TGTGCCACCAGTGATTCGCTGGACAGGCCAGCGAACACCGGGGAGCTGTTTTTT
V gene: TRBV5-1; J gene: TRBJ2-1; D gene: NA; clone size: NA; CDR3 protein: CASSGPAGEQFF; CDR3 DNA: TGCGCCAGCAGCGGCCCGGCGGGTGAGCAGTTCTTC
V gene: TRBV5-8; J gene: TRBJ2-2; D gene: NA; clone size: NA; CDR3 protein: CASSRLDGELFF; CDR3 DNA: TGTGCCAGCAGCAGGCTAGACGGGGAGCTGTTTTTT
V gene: TRBV5-5; J gene: TRBJ2-2; D gene: NA; clone size: NA; CDR3 protein: CASSPRTGDNGELFF; CDR3 DNA: TGTGCCAGCAGCCCCCGGACGGGAGATAACGGGGAGCTGTTTTTT
V gene: TRBV19; J gene: TRBJ2-7; D gene: NA; clone size: NA; CDR3 protein: CASTGIESQQYF; CDR3 DNA: TGTGCCAGTACCGGGATAGAGAGCCAGCAGTACTTC
V gene: TRBV7-2; J gene: TRBJ2-7; D gene: NA; clone size: once; CDR3 protein: CASSLAFEQYF; CDR3 DNA: TGTGCCAGCAGCTTAGCCTTCGAGCAGTACTTC
V gene: TRBV18; J gene: TRBJ1-5; D gene: TRBD1; clone size: few; CDR3 protein: CASSPNRGREPQHF; CDR3 DNA: TGTGCCAGCTCCCCGAACAGGGGGCGGGAGCCCCAGCATTTT
V gene: TRBV11-2; J gene: TRBJ2-3; D gene: NA; clone size: NA; CDR3 protein: CASSLTPQGGTDTQYF; CDR3 DNA: TGTGCCAGCAGCTTAACCCCCCAGGGTGGCACAGATACGCAGTATTTT
V gene: TRBV7-9; J gene: TRBJ1-2; D gene: NA; clone size: NA; CDR3 protein: CASSLAGGGGGYTF; CDR3 DNA: TGTGCCAGCAGCTTAGCGGGCGGTGGAGGCGGCTACACCTTC
V gene: TRBV6-5; J gene: TRBJ1-6; D gene: NA; clone size: NA; CDR3 protein: CASSYGLNSPLHF; CDR3 DNA: TGTGCCAGCAGTTACGGGCTTAATTCACCCCTCCACTTT
V gene: TRBV7-2; J gene: TRBJ2-7; D gene: NA; clone size: NA; CDR3 protein: CASSLGWSSYEQYF; CDR3 DNA: TGTGCCAGCAGCTTAGGGTGGAGCTCCTACGAGCAGTACTTC
V gene: TRBV15; J gene: TRBJ1-1; D gene: NA; clone size: once; CDR3 protein: CATSKTAEAFF; CDR3 DNA: TGTGCCACCAGCAAGACAGCTGAAGCTTTCTTT
V gene: TRBV11-2; J gene: TRBJ2-1; D gene: TRBD1; clone size: NA; CDR3 protein: CASSSIGGQGANEQFF; CDR3 DNA: TGTGCCAGCAGCTCGATCGGGGGACAGGGGGCAAATGAGCAGTTCTTC
V gene: TRBV9; J gene: TRBJ1-1; D gene: TRBD1; clone size: NA; CDR3 protein: CASSVEIGTGVGDTEAFF; CDR3 DNA: TGTGCCAGCAGCGTAGAAATTGGGACAGGGGTTGGGGACACTGAAGCTTTCTTT
V gene: TRBV6-5; J gene: TRBJ1-2; D gene: NA; clone size: NA; CDR3 protein: CASRTRGQGGYTF; CDR3 DNA: TGTGCCAGCAGAACCAGGGGCCAGGGTGGCTACACCTTC
V gene: TRBV7-7; J gene: TRBJ1-2; D gene: NA; clone size: NA; CDR3 protein: CASSFGSESYTF; CDR3 DNA: TGTGCTAGCAGCTTTGGGTCGGAGAGCTACACCTTC
V gene: TRBV6-2/TRBV6-3; J gene: TRBJ2-1; D gene: TRBD2; clone size: NA; CDR3 protein: CASSRPGLSYNEQFF; CDR3 DNA: TGTGCCAGCAGCCGGCCGGGACTATCGTACAATGAGCAGTTCTTC
V gene: TRBV5-1; J gene: TRBJ1-2; D gene: TRBD1; clone size: NA; CDR3 protein: CASSLEGQGAFGYTF; CDR3 DNA: TGCGCCAGCAGCTTAGAAGGACAGGGGGCCTTTGGCTACACCTTC
V gene: TRBV19; J gene: TRBJ1-4; D gene: NA; clone size: NA; CDR3 protein: CASSMGAALSEKLFF; CDR3 DNA: TGTGCCAGTAGTATGGGGGCAGCATTATCCGAAAAACTGTTTTTT
V gene: TRBV4-2; J gene: TRBJ2-5; D gene: TRBD2; clone size: NA; CDR3 protein: CASSQQPTGGAQETQYF; CDR3 DNA: TGTGCCAGCAGCCAACAACCCACGGGAGGGGCCCAAGAGACCCAGTACTTC
V gene: TRBV7-9; J gene: TRBJ1-2; D gene: NA; clone size: NA; CDR3 protein: CASSPGLDYGYTF; CDR3 DNA: TGTGCCAGCAGCCCGGGGTTAGACTATGGCTACACCTTC
V gene: TRBV5-1; J gene: TRBJ2-3; D gene: NA; clone size: NA; CDR3 protein: CASRLNPGSTDTQYF; CDR3 DNA: TGCGCCAGCCGCCTTAACCCCGGGTCAACAGATACGCAGTATTTT
V gene: TRBV25-1; J gene: TRBJ1-5; D gene: TRBD1; clone size: NA; CDR3 protein: CASSESEGTGWNQPQHF; CDR3 DNA: TGTGCCAGCAGTGAATCCGAGGGGACAGGGTGGAATCAGCCCCAGCATTTT
V gene: TRBV9; J gene: TRBJ2-7; D gene: TRBD1; clone size: NA; CDR3 protein: CASSAGTGRYEQYF; CDR3 DNA: TGTGCCAGCAGTGCCGGGACAGGGCGCTACGAGCAGTACTTC
V gene: TRBV9; J gene: TRBJ1-2; D gene: NA; clone size: NA; CDR3 protein: CASTGFPIYGYTF; CDR3 DNA: TGTGCCAGCACCGGTTTTCCCATCTATGGCTACACCTTC
V gene: TRBV5-1; J gene: TRBJ2-1; D gene: TRBD1; clone size: NA; CDR3 protein: CASSLGTGDYNEQFF; CDR3 DNA: TGCGCCAGCAGCCTAGGGACAGGGGACTACAATGAGCAGTTCTTC
V gene: TRBV5-5; J gene: TRBJ1-5; D gene: NA; clone size: NA; CDR3 protein: CASSVLGGDSNQPQHF; CDR3 DNA: TGTGCCAGCAGCGTACTTGGAGGGGACAGCAATCAGCCCCAGCATTTT
V gene: TRBV4-1; J gene: TRBJ1-1; D gene: NA; clone size: few; CDR3 protein: CASSLVDRPKAFF; CDR3 DNA: TGCGCCAGCAGCCTCGTCGACAGGCCTAAAGCTTTCTTT
V gene: TRBV19; J gene: TRBJ1-3; D gene: TRBD1; clone size: NA; CDR3 protein: CASSITTGALSGNTIYF; CDR3 DNA: TGTGCCAGTAGTATAACGACAGGGGCCCTCTCTGGAAACACCATATATTTT